What follows describes a single T cell receptor (beta chain). Its antigen remains unknown. This sample stems from a study of CD8 T cells in Susac syndrome. General study results and limits: In total CD8+ repertoires, more than 15 Susac-specific public clones were found, and CD8+ TEMRA repertoires had roughly five.

With random hexamers, reverse transcription was performed on about 0.5 to 1 ug of RNA. A multiplex approach, immunoSEQ multiplex PCR, amplified TCR beta CDR3 across 54 Vbeta and 13 Jbeta. TCRdb ran MiXCR on the immunoSEQ multiplex PCR reads and lists one entry per CDR3 protein. The sample records 100,000 to 150,000 distinct CDR3 sequences, over 90% being singletons. Germline V gene lookup returns CDR1 SQVTM and CDR2 ANQGSEA. The CDR3 runs to 13 residues. With 3 bases clipped from V and 6 bases from J, the junction kept 5 bases outside the gene matches. CD8+ and CD4+ T cells from blood underwent TCR beta sequencing, which was carried out in a high-throughput format. It was negative isolation that provided the CD8+ and CD4+ T cells, whereas TEMRA cells were enriched by FACS.

Sequencing was carried out using CD8+ T cells from PBMCs. The rearrangement uses TRBV29-1 and TRBJ1-1; 9 bases fit TRBD1. The receptor was isolated from a human donor with Susac syndrome. The CDR3 DNA follows: TGCAGCGTTGAGACAGGACAGGGGCCTGAAGCTTTCTTT. It yields the protein CSVETGQGPEAFF.